The 14 T cell receptor beta chains reported below all come from one sample, sequenced in a study of Ad26.COV2.S vaccination and SARS-CoV-2 variants. The treatment is: about 20 received Ad26.COV2.S at low or high dose, single or two shots; 5 received placebo; per-sample allocation not given. Collection of the samples took place on day 63 after the first injection of vaccine or placebo. Using immunoSEQ multiplex PCR, the repertoire was profiled, and TCRdb retains in-frame clones only, with some absent. In the table there are 300,000 to 400,000 clones, more than 75% of which are singletons. The sequences come from peripheral blood, collected in a trial of Ad26.COV2.S vaccine versus placebo. The receptor source for this set is a person between 18 and 60 years old who received the Ad26.COV2.S COVID-19 vaccine or a placebo.

Here the CDR3 reads CASSFGTGNTIYF. The CDR3 bases are TGTGCCAGCAGCTTCGGGACTGGAAACACCATATATTTT. The rearrangement uses TRBV5-6 and TRBJ1-3; D call uncertain. Germline CDR1 SGHDT, CDR2 YYEEEE. Trimming took off 2 bases at V and 2 bases at J, with 5 bases between the two ends. CDR3 length: 13 amino acids.

The chain couples TRBV7-3 to TRBJ2-1, with D possibly matching TRBD1 (6 bases). The V and J ends lost 5 bases and 4 bases respectively, with 18 bases between them. Germline V gives CDR1 SGHTA, CDR2 FQGTGA. CDR3 length equals 16 residues. The CDR3 DNA is TGTGCCAGCAGCCCTGCTGCACTAGGGGGTTACAATGAGCAGTTCTTC. Amino acid sequence: CASSPAALGGYNEQFF.

The chain has TRBV5-1 and TRBJ2-1, with 10 nucleotides matching TRBD2. Per germline, CDR1 SGHRS and CDR2 YFSETQ. The ends lost 0 bases at V and 7 bases at J; junction bases unmatched: 4. The CDR3 covers 15 residues. CDR3 sequence (DNA): TGCGCCAGCAGCTTGGTGGCTAGCGGGGGTAATGAGCAGTTCTTC. Amino acid sequence: CASSLVASGGNEQFF.

The chain has TRBV5-4 and TRBJ2-3; tentatively, D is TRBD1 or TRBD2 (5 bases each). This CDR3 contains 15 residues. V was cut by 4 bases and J by 6 bases, with 18 bases left in between. CDR1 is SGHNT, CDR2 YYREEE, per germline (reference sequence). This chain's CDR3 is CASSLAGALSDTQYF. The DNA for the CDR3 is TGTGCCAGCAGCCTCGCCGGGGCCTTAAGCGATACGCAGTATTTT. The variable domain in full, with the rest retrieved from reference TRBV5-4 and TRBJ2-3, is ETGVTQSPTHLIKTRGQQVTLRCSSQSGHNTVSWYQQALGQGPQFIFQYYREEENGRGNFPPRFSGLQFPNYSSELNVNALELDDSALYLCASSLAGALSDTQYFGPGTRLTVL.

The chain links TRBV30 to TRBJ1-4; the D is unclear. Trimming removed 4 bases from V and 4 bases from J, with 16 bases in between. The germline gives CDR1 GTSNPN, CDR2 SVGIG (reference sequence). This CDR3 is 15 amino acids long. CDR3 sequence reads: CAWKRPTAGNEKLFF. CDR3 sequence (DNA): TGTGCCTGGAAAAGACCTACAGCCGGTAATGAAAAACTGTTTTTT. The full variable domain, rest sourced from reference TRBV30 and TRBJ1-4, is SQTIHQWPATLVQPVGSPLSLECTVEGTSNPNLYWYRQAAGRGLQLLFYSVGIGQISSEVPQNLSASRPQDRQFILSSKKLLLSDSGFYLCAWKRPTAGNEKLFFGSGTQLSVL.

This clone has just a few counts. This chain uses TRBV3-1 (or the pseudogene TRBV3-2) with TRBJ2-7; 8 nucleotides match TRBD1. The ends lost 1 base at V and 4 bases at J; junction bases unmatched: 3. The CDR3 has 14 amino acids. The germline CDR1 and CDR2 sequences are LGHDT and YNNKEL (reference sequence). The DNA for the CDR3 is TGTGCCAGCAGCCAAGCCCGGACAGGGTACGAGCAGTACTTC. This sequence encodes CASSQARTGYEQYF.

The CDR3 sequence: CASSSGQGTTGELFF. In DNA form, the CDR3 reads TGCGCCAGCAGTTCGGGACAGGGGACCACCGGGGAGCTGTTTTTT. The rearrangement joins TRBV5-1 to TRBJ2-2; 10 positions agree with TRBD1. The germline CDR1 and CDR2 sequences are SGHRS and YFSETQ. V dropped 5 bases and J dropped 4; count of bases not matched to a gene: 5. The CDR3 has 15 amino acids.

This clone has only a few counts. CDR3 sequence: CASSYSTVAGITEAFF. The CDR3 DNA follows: TGTGCCAGCAGTTACTCGACGGTGGCAGGCATAACTGAAGCTTTCTTT. This chain links TRBV6-5 with TRBJ1-1; no definite D call. Deletions cut 0 bases from V and 5 bases from J, with 16 bases between. The CDR3 totals 16 residues. CDR1 is MNHEY and CDR2 is SVGAGI in the germline V gene.

The V and J genes are TRBV6-5 and TRBJ2-1; 9 bases line up with TRBD2. V lost 6 bases, J lost 4 bases, and 7 bases stayed unmatched. Germline values: CDR1 MNHEY, CDR2 SVGAGI. The CDR3 has 15 residues. In DNA, the CDR3 is TGTGCCAGCAGCCTCGGGACTAGCACTTACAATGAGCAGTTCTTC. Translation gives CASSLGTSTYNEQFF.

The rearrangement links TRBV6-5 to TRBJ2-5; D call uncertain. This CDR3 is built from 16 residues. In germline, CDR1 is MNHEY, CDR2 SVGAGI. V was trimmed by 0 bases and J by 1 base, leaving 12 bases between them. The CDR3 coding sequence is TGTGCCAGCAGTTACTCCCCACTACGAAGCCAAGAGACCCAGTACTTC. Amino acid sequence: CASSYSPLRSQETQYF.

The rearrangement uses TRBV5-1 and TRBJ1-5; D perhaps matches TRBD1 (6 bases). CDR1 and CDR2 from the germline V gene are SGHRS and YFSETQ. Trimming removed 0 bases from V and 4 bases from J, with 14 bases in between. The CDR3 extends over 16 amino acids. CDR3 loop: CASSLDGGGGNQPQHF. The CDR3 nucleotides read TGCGCCAGCAGCTTGGATGGAGGGGGAGGTAATCAGCCCCAGCATTTT.

This chain uses TRBV5-1 with TRBJ1-1; D remains ambiguous. This CDR3 has 15 amino acids. Trimming took 4 bases from V and 1 from J, leaving 14 bases between them. Germline values: CDR1 SGHRS, CDR2 YFSETQ. The CDR3 nucleotides read TGCGCCAGCAGCCCGGAGGTCGGCCCGAACACTGAAGCTTTCTTT. This codes for CASSPEVGPNTEAFF.

V and J are TRBV5-1 and TRBJ2-3; possibly TRBD1 or TRBD2 for D (6 bases each). V was trimmed by 4 bases and J by 4 bases, leaving 16 bases between them. Germline V CDR1 and CDR2: SGHRS, YFSETQ. This CDR3 is 15 amino acids long. The chain's CDR3 is CASSPGARGPDTQYF. CDR3 DNA: TGCGCCAGCAGCCCCGGGGCCCGGGGGCCAGATACGCAGTATTTT.

There are many counts of this clone. The chain combines TRBV7-6 with TRBJ1-1; no reliable D call. The CDR3 runs to 14 residues. The germline V gene has CDR1 SGHVS and CDR2 FNYEAQ. Trimming shortened V by 1 base and J by 1 base, and 7 bases separated the two germline ends. CDR3 DNA sequence: TGTGCCAGCAGCTTAGGGCAGCCGAACACTGAAGCTTTCTTT. Its protein product is CASSLGQPNTEAFF.